This T cell receptor beta chain was observed in a study of cytomegalovirus exposure and HLA in healthy donors. On the study more broadly: Early on, a data release was issued that held approximately 78 million unique TCRs from HLA-typed donors. Study-level findings and limits: It was shown in a later analysis that HLA-associated TCR beta chains were more clonally expanded than other, equally common chains.

Vbeta (60) and Jbeta (13) primers were used in the PCR. Sequencing was performed with immunoSEQ multiplex PCR; in TCRdb, only in-frame clones are kept and a portion is missing. The sample lists 150,000 to 200,000 clones, more than 65% occurring once. In regard to this clone: Antigen: not known.

Trimming shortened V by 1 base and J by 3 bases, and 12 bases separated the two germline ends. The CDR3 totals 15 residues. CDR1 is LGHNA and CDR2 is YSLEER in the germline V gene. V usage is TRBV4-3 and J usage is TRBJ1-1; unclear D gene. This clonotype was obtained from a male donor in good health and CMV-seronegative. The specimen sequenced was PBMCs. In nucleotides, the CDR3 is TGCGCCAGCAGCCAAGCCTTACACCGGGACACTGAAGCTTTCTTT. Encoded protein: CASSQALHRDTEAFF.